These 22 T cell receptor beta chains were all obtained from the same sample, sequenced in a study of identifying expanded T cells in peripheral blood. TCRdb's copy holds only in-frame clones and misses some; the assay was immunoSEQ multiplex PCR. Found here are about 100,000 clones, over 75% of them singletons; the top ten hold about 5.9%. Sequences were obtained from blood. The receptors shown here come from a person between 18 and 70 years old in good health.

The rearrangement joins TRBV6-5 to TRBJ2-1; D is undetermined. The CDR3 is 14 residues long. The germline V gene encodes CDR1 MNHEY and CDR2 SVGAGI. Trimming left V 6 bases short and J 5 bases short, with 14 bases between. The CDR3 loop is CASSAGLINNEQFF. CDR3 DNA: TGTGCCAGCAGCGCCGGGCTAATAAACAATGAGCAGTTCTTC.

This clone was counted only a few times. This sequence joins TRBV7-2 and TRBJ1-5, with 7 bases that match TRBD1. After removal of 5 bases from V and 6 bases from J, the junction contained 4 bases not matched to a gene. The CDR3 length is 13 residues. CDR1 is SGHTA, CDR2 FQGNSA, per germline. As DNA, the CDR3 is TGTGCCAGCAGCGACAGGGTGGGTCAGCCCCAGCATTTT. It codes for CASSDRVGQPQHF.

V is TRBV2 and J is TRBJ1-2; TRBD1 matches 11 bases. J gave up 3 bases and V 6 bases, and 3 bases lay outside the gene matches. Germline assignment: CDR1 SNHLY and CDR2 FYNNEI. The CDR3 loop spans 14 amino acids. CDR3 sequence reads: CASSRTGGDYGYTF. CDR3 DNA sequence: TGTGCCAGCAGCAGGACAGGGGGCGACTATGGCTACACCTTC.

This clone was picked up a small number of times. The chain uses TRBV11-2 and TRBJ2-1; D not resolved. The CDR3 consists of 15 residues. The germline gives CDR1 SGHAT, CDR2 FQNNGV. V lost 1 base and J lost 5, with 12 bases in between. CDR3 in DNA: TGTGCCAGCAGCTTAGGGATGGGCGGCAACAATGAGCAGTTCTTC. Translation: CASSLGMGGNNEQFF.

The rearrangement joins TRBV5-5 to TRBJ2-2; 14 positions match TRBD2. CDR1 is SGHKS, CDR2 YYEKEE, per germline (reference sequence). Unmatched junction bases numbered 6, after V lost 4 bases and J lost 4 bases. The CDR3 has 17 amino acids. The CDR3 DNA sequence: TGTGCCAGCAGCCTGACTAGCGGGGGGGCGAGCACCGGGGAGCTGTTTTTT. It yields the protein CASSLTSGGASTGELFF.

This clone was counted a single time. The chain employs TRBV5-1 and TRBJ2-1, with D tentatively TRBD1 or TRBD2 (5 bases each). Per germline, CDR1 SGHRS and CDR2 YFSETQ. The length of the CDR3 is 13 residues. V was pared by 3 bases and J by 9 bases, with 13 bases between. For the CDR3, the DNA is TGCGCCAGCAGCTCCGGGACCCACGGTGAGCAGTTCTTC. This gives the protein CASSSGTHGEQFF.

In DNA form, the CDR3 reads TGTGCCAGCAGCTTGGCTAGCGGCTACACAGATACGCAGTATTTT. This encodes CASSLASGYTDTQYF. J is TRBJ2-3 and V is TRBV5-6, with 7 bases that match TRBD2. V dropped 0 bases and J dropped 2; count of bases not matched to a gene: 3. Looked up from germline, CDR1 is SGHDT and CDR2 is YYEEEE. CDR3 length: 15 residues.

This rearrangement joins TRBV5-1 to TRBJ2-7, with 9 bases matching TRBD1. Unmatched junction bases numbered 9, after V lost 4 bases and J lost 7 bases. The CDR3 runs 14 residues. Per the germline V gene, CDR1 is SGHRS and CDR2 is YFSETQ. This CDR3 is CASSPGQGWEEQYF. The CDR3 DNA is TGCGCCAGCAGCCCGGGACAGGGTTGGGAAGAGCAGTACTTC.

The chain uses TRBV7-2 and TRBJ2-3, with D tentatively TRBD1 (6 bases). Germline loops: CDR1 SGHTA, CDR2 FQGNSA. Trimming took off 5 bases at V and 7 bases at J, with 13 bases between the two ends. The CDR3 contains 13 residues. CDR3 residues: CASSLARDNTQYF. In DNA, the CDR3 is TGTGCCAGCAGCCTTGCCCGGGACAATACGCAGTATTTT.

This chain uses TRBV6-5 with TRBJ1-2; D ambiguous. Germline values: CDR1 MNHEY, CDR2 SVGAGI. CDR3 length: 13 amino acids. V shed 0 bases and J shed 4 bases, with 6 bases lying between them. CDR3 amino acids: CASSYSLRYGYTF. In DNA form, the CDR3 reads TGTGCCAGCAGTTACTCGTTACGCTATGGCTACACCTTC.

The chain joins TRBV2 to TRBJ2-7, with TRBD1 identical over 7 bases. This CDR3 has 14 residues. Germline CDR1 and CDR2: SNHLY and FYNNEI. V was pared by 7 bases and J by 1 base, with 7 bases of the junction left unmatched. DNA of the CDR3: TGTGCCAGCAAATCGACAGGGCAATCCTACGAGCAGTACTTC. Protein: CASKSTGQSYEQYF.

This chain uses TRBV7-9 with TRBJ1-2; 8 bases fit TRBD1. Germline trimming cut 5 bases from V and 0 bases from J; bases unmatched to any gene: 5. Germline V CDR1 and CDR2: SEHNR, FQNEAQ (reference sequence). The CDR3 contains 15 residues. In DNA form, the CDR3 reads TGTGCCAGCAGCCGCCCACAGGGGGCTAACTATGGCTACACCTTC. Its protein product is CASSRPQGANYGYTF.

The chain is built from TRBV13 and TRBJ2-1; D gene ambiguous. The germline V gene encodes CDR1 PRHDT and CDR2 FYEKMQ (reference sequence). Between the trimmed V and J ends, which lost 4 bases and 7 bases, there was a span of 5 bases. The CDR3 sequence is 11 residues long. The CDR3 region has the DNA TGTGCCAGCAGCTCGAGAAATGAGCAGTTCTTC. It encodes CASSSRNEQFF.

CDR3 DNA: TGCGCCAGCAGCTGGACAGGGTATGGCTACACCTTC. Translated, it gives CASSWTGYGYTF. V is TRBV5-1 and J is TRBJ1-2, with 8 nucleotides matching TRBD1. Trimming took 3 bases from V and 5 from J; bases not matched to a gene: 0. This CDR3 is 12 amino acids long. The germline CDR1 and CDR2 sequences are SGHRS and YFSETQ. Together with reference TRBV5-1 and TRBJ1-2, the CDR3 gives the full variable domain: KAGVTQTPRYLIKTRGQQVTLSCSPISGHRSVSWYQQTPGQGLQFLFEYFSETQRNKGNFPGRFSGRQFSNSRSEMNVSTLELGDSALYLCASSWTGYGYTFGSGTRLTVV.

This clone came up once. The chain uses TRBV6-5 and TRBJ2-5; 9 bases align to TRBD2. This CDR3 has 16 residues. Germline V gene sequence: CDR1 MNHEY, CDR2 SVGAGI. J gave up 5 bases and V 0 bases, and 7 bases lay outside the gene matches. CDR3: CASSYSWRGGPETQYF. As DNA, the CDR3 is TGTGCCAGCAGTTACTCGTGGCGGGGGGGCCCGGAGACCCAGTACTTC.

The J gene is TRBJ1-4, the V gene TRBV30; D not resolved. The length of the CDR3 is 14 residues. Germline values: CDR1 GTSNPN, CDR2 SVGIG (reference sequence). V was clipped by 2 bases and J by 5 bases, with 12 bases between them. CDR3 coding DNA: TGTGCCTGGAGTTTAGGCCAGACAAATGAAAAACTGTTTTTT. Its protein is CAWSLGQTNEKLFF. Complete variable domain (other parts from reference TRBV30 and TRBJ1-4): SQTIHQWPATLVQPVGSPLSLECTVEGTSNPNLYWYRQAAGRGLQLLFYSVGIGQISSEVPQNLSASRPQDRQFILSSKKLLLSDSGFYLCAWSLGQTNEKLFFGSGTQLSVL.

The rearrangement joins TRBV12-5 to TRBJ2-2; TRBD2 is a possible D gene (5 bases). Germline V gene lookup returns CDR1 LGHNT and CDR2 FRNRAP. V was trimmed by 5 bases and J by 0 bases, leaving 10 bases between them. The CDR3 has 15 residues. CDR3 loop: CASGPWTANTGELFF. CDR3 nucleotide sequence: TGTGCTAGTGGTCCCTGGACTGCGAACACCGGGGAGCTGTTTTTT.

This chain links TRBV30 with TRBJ1-2, with TRBD1 identical over 8 bases. Trimming cost V 0 bases and J 8 bases; bases outside gene matches: 5. This CDR3 region has 13 residues. CDR1 is GTSNPN and CDR2 is SVGIG in the germline V gene (reference sequence). The CDR3: CAWSVMSGGGYTF. The CDR3 DNA reads TGTGCCTGGAGTGTAATGTCAGGGGGCGGCTACACCTTC.

The CDR3, as DNA: TGTGCCATCAGGGGAGGACAGGGGGCCTTATGGGGCTACACCTTC. It is translated as CAIRGGQGALWGYTF. The J gene is TRBJ1-2, the V gene TRBV10-3; the match to TRBD1 covers 11 bases. This CDR3 spans 15 amino acids. The germline V gene encodes CDR1 ENHRY and CDR2 SYGVKD. J gave up 8 bases and V 6 bases, and 11 bases lay outside the gene matches.

This rearrangement joins TRBV5-5 to TRBJ1-2, with 9 bases that match TRBD1. Germline loops: CDR1 SGHKS, CDR2 YYEKEE (reference sequence). CDR3 length: 13 residues. The junction had 2 bases not matched to a gene; V was cut back by 3 bases and J by 5 bases. This chain's CDR3 is CASSSGQGYGYTF. The DNA for the CDR3 is TGTGCCAGCAGCTCAGGACAGGGGTATGGCTACACCTTC.

The rearrangement uses TRBV14 and TRBJ2-3; D is possibly TRBD1 or TRBD2 (5 bases each). Trimming removed 6 bases from V and 10 bases from J, with 17 bases in between. CDR1 and CDR2 (germline): SGHDN, FVKESK. This CDR3 has 13 residues. CDR3 nucleotide sequence: TGTGCCAGCAGTCGCCTCGGGGCAGTTGCGCAGTATTTT. Translation gives CASSRLGAVAQYF.

The chain employs TRBV4-1 and TRBJ1-1; D call uncertain. Germline V gives CDR1 MGHRA, CDR2 YSYEKL. The CDR3 contains 14 residues. The V gene lost 1 base and the J gene lost 2 bases, with 8 bases spanning the gap. The CDR3, as DNA: TGCGCCAGCAGCCAAGGCCCAGGCAACACTGAAGCTTTCTTT. Protein: CASSQGPGNTEAFF.